Listed here are 4 T cell receptor beta chains from one sample, sequenced in a study of early T cells in non-severe SARS-CoV-2 infection. TCRdb re-called the 5' RACE reads through MiXCR, storing one row per CDR3 protein. This sample has more than 25,000 distinct CDR3 sequences, with 5% to 6.5% found just once. Sequencing was performed on whole blood. These receptors came from an adult who was a healthcare worker with PCR-confirmed SARS-CoV-2 infection or an uninfected control (not recorded which).

This clonotype has ten or more counts. This chain connects TRBV4-1 to TRBJ1-2; D remains unclear. CDR1 is MGHRA, CDR2 YSYEKL, per germline. V was pared by 3 bases and J by 4 bases, with 3 bases between. The CDR3 covers 11 residues. CDR3 region: CASSQFYGYTF. The CDR3 bases are TGCGCCAGCAGCCAGTTCTATGGCTACACCTTC.

CDR3 region: CASSLALASWAYEQYF. CDR3 nucleotides: TGTGCCAGCAGTTTAGCGCTCGCCTCTTGGGCCTACGAGCAGTACTTC. The V gene is TRBV12-3 or TRBV12-4, the J gene TRBJ2-7; no definite D call. The CDR3 totals 16 residues. Trimming removed 0 bases from V and 2 bases from J, with 14 bases in between.

This clonotype occurred many times. This chain joins TRBV6-6 and TRBJ2-1; D not resolved. The CDR3 consists of 11 residues. Germline CDR1 reads MNHNY; CDR2 reads SVGAGI (reference sequence). Trimming cost V 2 bases and J 9 bases, with 5 bases left between them. CDR3 DNA: TGTGCCAGCAGTTACGTGGGTGAGCAGTTCTTC. This sequence encodes CASSYVGEQFF.

The sample holds many counts of this clonotype. V gene TRBV7-9 combines with J gene TRBJ2-5; 15 positions agree with TRBD2. This CDR3 region has 16 residues. The germline gives CDR1 SEHNR, CDR2 FQNEAQ (reference sequence). Germline trimming cut 4 bases from V and 2 bases from J; bases unmatched to any gene: 2. The DNA of the CDR3 is TGTGCCAGCAGCTCGGGACTAGCGGGAGGACAAGAGACCCAGTACTTC. Protein product: CASSSGLAGGQETQYF.